These T cell receptor beta chains were read from a single sample in a study of blood T cell repertoires in COVID-19. Libraries were prepared by immunoSEQ multiplex PCR; TCRdb keeps only in-frame clonotypes and omits some of them. The table lists fewer than 300,000 clones, about four fifths of them singletons, with roughly 5.3% in the top ten. Sequencing was done on a sample of PBMCs or T cells enriched from blood (not recorded which). The receptors shown here come from a man between 35 and 55 years old who had been exposed to COVID-19. Each CDR3 is given with its conserved first and last residue. D genes are given only for firm matches.

D gene: TRBD1; J gene: TRBJ2-6; V gene: TRBV10-3; CDR3 protein: CAISTTGGVGANVLTF
D gene: TRBD1; J gene: TRBJ2-3; V gene: TRBV19; CDR3 protein: CASSPGQGTPDTQYF
D gene: .; J gene: TRBJ1-2; V gene: TRBV5-1; CDR3 protein: CASSFSGLESYTF
D gene: .; J gene: TRBJ2-1; V gene: TRBV19; CDR3 protein: CASALGSIGEQFF
D gene: TRBD1; J gene: TRBJ1-1; V gene: TRBV25-1; CDR3 protein: CASRQGAAFF
D gene: .; J gene: TRBJ1-6; V gene: TRBV30; CDR3 protein: CAWSVLVGGGSPLHF
D gene: .; J gene: TRBJ1-1; V gene: TRBV12-3/TRBV12-4; CDR3 protein: CATRTARNTEAFF
D gene: TRBD2; J gene: TRBJ2-7; V gene: TRBV3-1/TRBV3-2; CDR3 protein: CASSQAALAAYEQYF
D gene: TRBD2; J gene: TRBJ2-1; V gene: TRBV5-6; CDR3 protein: CASSLVYASGRANEQFF
D gene: .; J gene: TRBJ2-7; V gene: TRBV3-1/TRBV3-2; CDR3 protein: CASSYPGALSYEQYF
D gene: TRBD2; J gene: TRBJ2-7; V gene: TRBV18; CDR3 protein: CASSRPGLPGGEQYF
D gene: .; J gene: TRBJ1-2; V gene: TRBV19; CDR3 protein: CASTSPQARYYGYTF
D gene: .; J gene: TRBJ1-2; V gene: TRBV19; CDR3 protein: CASSFIRGDYGYTF
D gene: .; J gene: TRBJ2-7; V gene: TRBV11-3; CDR3 protein: CASSSSIQGRRYF
D gene: .; J gene: TRBJ2-5; V gene: TRBV9; CDR3 protein: CASSAPSSETQYF
D gene: .; J gene: TRBJ2-1; V gene: TRBV12-5; CDR3 protein: CASGSEMRRVYNEQFF
D gene: .; J gene: TRBJ2-2; V gene: TRBV7-3; CDR3 protein: CASSPGGGTGELFF
D gene: .; J gene: TRBJ2-3; V gene: TRBV7-9; CDR3 protein: CASSLVGLDTQYF
D gene: TRBD1; J gene: TRBJ1-1; V gene: TRBV24-1; CDR3 protein: CATSELGQAKAFF
D gene: TRBD1; J gene: TRBJ2-1; V gene: TRBV5-6; CDR3 protein: CASIVLDRGIYNEQFF
D gene: .; J gene: TRBJ2-5; V gene: TRBV20-1; CDR3 protein: CSASRPEGVETQYF
D gene: .; J gene: TRBJ2-1; V gene: TRBV12-3/TRBV12-4; CDR3 protein: CASSLGQNEQFF
D gene: .; J gene: TRBJ1-2; V gene: TRBV5-1; CDR3 protein: CASSLGTDGYTF
D gene: TRBD1; J gene: TRBJ1-1; V gene: TRBV7-9; CDR3 protein: CASSLGGQANTEAFF
D gene: .; J gene: TRBJ1-1; V gene: TRBV4-2; CDR3 protein: CASSQGGGAGRNTEAFF
D gene: TRBD1; J gene: TRBJ1-1; V gene: TRBV28; CDR3 protein: CASSPWTGTYTEAFF
D gene: .; J gene: TRBJ1-5; V gene: TRBV21-1; CDR3 protein: CASQTGTSPLGNQPQHF
D gene: .; J gene: TRBJ1-1; V gene: TRBV18; CDR3 protein: CASSRGQGLFTEAFF
D gene: .; J gene: TRBJ2-5; V gene: TRBV25-1; CDR3 protein: CASSEYSPGKETQYF
D gene: .; J gene: TRBJ2-5; V gene: TRBV29-1; CDR3 protein: CSAYGAGGETQYF
D gene: .; J gene: TRBJ2-7; V gene: TRBV7-9; CDR3 protein: CASSPTGISYEQYF
D gene: TRBD1; J gene: TRBJ1-3; V gene: TRBV4-1; CDR3 protein: CASSWPTGGGGNTIYF
D gene: .; J gene: TRBJ2-3; V gene: TRBV9; CDR3 protein: CASSVRSGNTDTQYF
D gene: .; J gene: TRBJ2-7; V gene: TRBV3-1/TRBV3-2; CDR3 protein: CASSPGNYEQYF
D gene: .; J gene: TRBJ2-7; V gene: TRBV28; CDR3 protein: CASRGTGEKYYEQYF
D gene: TRBD2; J gene: TRBJ2-3; V gene: TRBV4-2; CDR3 protein: CASSQGGGSADTQYF
D gene: TRBD2; J gene: TRBJ2-1; V gene: TRBV11-3; CDR3 protein: CASTRTSGSLNEQFF
D gene: .; J gene: TRBJ1-6; V gene: TRBV5-6; CDR3 protein: CASSLLRGWDNRSPLHF
D gene: .; J gene: TRBJ2-5; V gene: TRBV7-7; CDR3 protein: CASSLLGQNQETQYF
D gene: .; J gene: TRBJ1-1; V gene: TRBV25-1; CDR3 protein: CASSDRAQGNTEAFF
D gene: .; J gene: TRBJ1-2; V gene: TRBV12-3/TRBV12-4; CDR3 protein: CASSIGGNYGYTF
D gene: TRBD2; J gene: TRBJ2-1; V gene: TRBV19; CDR3 protein: CASGEEGLTFWGGNEQFF
D gene: .; J gene: TRBJ2-7; V gene: TRBV7-2; CDR3 protein: CASRRPGENEQYF
D gene: .; J gene: TRBJ1-2; V gene: TRBV30; CDR3 protein: CAKTGGYGYTF
D gene: .; J gene: TRBJ1-1; V gene: TRBV5-5; CDR3 protein: CASSSFRANTEAFF